These 21 T cell receptor beta chains originate from one sample sequenced in a study of blood T cells in healthy people across ages. For the second PCR, which ran for 7 to 11 cycles, a sample-barcoded 5' primer and a J-beta primer mix were used. TCRdb re-called the 5' RACE reads through MiXCR, storing one row per CDR3 protein. The sample includes about 2 million distinct CDR3 sequences, less than 50% of them seen just once. Sequencing was done on a sample of blood. These TCRs come from a middle-aged woman in good health.

This clonotype is a singleton in its sample. This chain uses TRBV27 with TRBJ2-1, with 8 positions matching TRBD2. Trimming removed 4 bases from V and 8 bases from J; junction bases left unmatched: 10. Germline CDR1 is MNHEY and CDR2 is SMNVEV (reference sequence). This CDR3 contains 15 residues. The CDR3 here is CASSYGGAPGYEQFF. The CDR3 DNA reads as TGTGCCAGCAGTTACGGGGGGGCCCCGGGGTATGAGCAGTTCTTC.

This rearrangement joins TRBV7-9 to TRBJ1-2; D is unclear. Trimming pared 2 bases from V and 6 bases from J, leaving 10 bases between. In germline, CDR1 is SEHNR, CDR2 FQNEAQ (reference sequence). The length of the CDR3 is 13 residues. The CDR3 DNA sequence: TGTGCCAGCAGCTTACTCTTGACGGATGGCTACACCTTC. It codes for CASSLLLTDGYTF.

The chain couples TRBV27 to TRBJ1-4; 9 nucleotides align to TRBD1. The CDR3 has 15 residues. Per the germline V gene, CDR1 is MNHEY and CDR2 is SMNVEV (reference sequence). V lost 6 bases, J lost 6 bases, and 8 bases stayed unmatched. The CDR3 is CASRPRTGAHEKLFF. The DNA for the CDR3 is TGTGCCAGCAGACCTCGGACAGGGGCACATGAAAAACTGTTTTTT.

The CDR3 DNA sequence: TGTGCCAGCAGCCAAGACCTGATGGGCGGGGTTAACACTGAAGCTTTCTTT. It encodes CASSQDLMGGVNTEAFF. The chain uses TRBV4-2 and TRBJ1-1; D gene unclear. V lost 0 bases, J lost 2 bases, and 16 bases lay in between. Germline assignment: CDR1 LGHNA and CDR2 YNFKEQ. This CDR3 contains 17 residues.

V gene TRBV6-2 or TRBV6-3 combines with J gene TRBJ2-1, with TRBD2 matching over 11 bases. This CDR3 has 17 residues. The trim removed 7 bases at V and 0 bases at J, leaving 8 bases unmatched. Germline loops: CDR1 MNHEY, CDR2 SVGEGT. For the CDR3, the DNA is TGTGCCAGCAAACCCACGGGACTAGCGGACTCCTACAATGAGCAGTTCTTC. It is translated as CASKPTGLADSYNEQFF.

This clonotype has more than one count but fewer than ten. The chain uses TRBV13 and TRBJ2-7; possibly TRBD1 for D (6 bases). The germline CDR1 and CDR2 sequences are PRHDT and FYEKMQ (reference sequence). This CDR3 is 15 amino acids long. Trimming removed 7 bases at V and 2 bases at J, with 18 bases between. DNA for the CDR3: TGTGCCAGCACCGAAGGTCAGGGGCAAGCCTACGAGCAGTACTTC. It is translated as CASTEGQGQAYEQYF.

A few counts support this clonotype. This chain joins TRBV20-1 and TRBJ1-4; perhaps TRBD1 as D (6 bases). The germline gives CDR1 DFQATT, CDR2 SNEGSKA (reference sequence). There are 14 residues in the CDR3. The ends were cut back, 3 bases at V and 4 bases at J, with 12 bases in the middle. The CDR3 DNA reads TGCAGTGCTAGGGGGGGCAGTGATAATGAAAAACTGTTTTTT. Translated: CSARGGSDNEKLFF.

The chain is built from TRBV6-2 or TRBV6-3 and TRBJ1-5; possibly TRBD1 for D (5 bases). V lost 6 bases, J lost 4 bases, and 16 bases lay in between. This CDR3 region has 15 residues. CDR1 and CDR2 from the germline V gene are MNHEY and SVGEGT. The CDR3 region is CASRPPGGENQPQHF. The CDR3 nucleotides read TGTGCCAGCAGGCCTCCGGGGGGAGAAAATCAGCCCCAGCATTTT.

This CDR3 reads CASSFQGQGHSPLHF. The CDR3, as DNA: TGTGCCAGCAGTTTCCAGGGACAGGGTCATTCACCCCTCCACTTT. The J gene is TRBJ1-6, the V gene TRBV27; 9 nucleotides align to TRBD1. This CDR3 contains 15 residues. Per germline, CDR1 MNHEY and CDR2 SMNVEV (reference sequence). Unmatched junction bases numbered 5, after V lost 3 bases and J lost 8 bases.

The chain links TRBV20-1 to TRBJ2-5; D is perhaps TRBD1 (6 bases). The CDR3 is 12 amino acids. The ends were cut back, 3 bases at V and 5 bases at J, with 10 bases in the middle. CDR1 and CDR2 (germline): DFQATT, SNEGSKA (reference sequence). The CDR3 here is CSASDRRETQYF. The CDR3, as DNA: TGCAGTGCTAGCGACAGGAGGGAGACCCAGTACTTC.

The chain carries TRBV20-1 and TRBJ2-3, with D perhaps TRBD2 (5 bases). Germline loops: CDR1 DFQATT, CDR2 SNEGSKA (reference sequence). V lost 1 base, J lost 3 bases, and 14 bases lay in between. The CDR3 extends over 15 amino acids. In DNA form, the CDR3 reads TGCAGTGCTAGAGCCTCCGTAGGACTTACAGATACGCAGTATTTT. Protein sequence: CSARASVGLTDTQYF.

The V and J genes are TRBV27 and TRBJ2-7, with 9 bases identical to TRBD1. This CDR3 has 16 residues. In germline, CDR1 is MNHEY, CDR2 SMNVEV (reference sequence). V dropped 0 bases and J dropped 4; count of bases not matched to a gene: 7. The chain's CDR3 is CASSLSGTGKNYEQYF. The CDR3 DNA reads as TGTGCCAGCAGTTTATCTGGGACAGGGAAAAATTACGAGCAGTACTTC.

This rearrangement joins TRBV4-3 to TRBJ1-6; 8 bases are a match to TRBD1. This CDR3 spans 15 amino acids. Germline loops: CDR1 LGHNA, CDR2 YSLEER. With V trimmed by 1 base and J by 10 bases, 6 bases remained unmatched. The CDR3 DNA follows: TGCGCCAGCAGCCAAGTAGTGTCAGGGGGCTCACCCCTCCACTTT. This gives the protein CASSQVVSGGSPLHF.

A word on this clonotype: Mismatch with germline at one junction end may stem from a read error. The gene calls are TRBV20-1 and TRBJ1-6, with 8 bases aligning to TRBD1. Per germline, CDR1 DFQATT and CDR2 SNEGSKA (reference sequence). CDR3 size: 16 residues. This chain's CDR3 is CSAREGTGGFNSPLHF. DNA of the CDR3: TGCAGTGCCAGAGAGGGGACAGGAGGTTTTAATTCACCCCTCCACTTT.

This clonotype came up once. The gene calls are TRBV12-3 or TRBV12-4 and TRBJ2-7; TRBD1 matches 7 bases. Matching the DNA end better, TRBJ2-5 makes the J call doubtful. CDR3 length: 15 residues. CDR3 in DNA: TGTGCCAGCAGCCATATTTGGACAGGTGGGGAGACCCAGTACTTC. Its translation is CASSHIWTGGETQYF.

This sequence joins TRBV10-3 and TRBJ2-4; no firm D call. V was shortened by 0 bases and J by 0 bases, with 12 bases between the two germline ends. This CDR3 contains 17 residues. Germline assignment: CDR1 ENHRY and CDR2 SYGVKD. CDR3 sequence (DNA): TGTGCCATCAGTGAGTCGTGGCAGCCCTTAGCCAAAAACATTCAGTACTTC. It translates to CAISESWQPLAKNIQYF.

The J gene is TRBJ2-5, the V gene TRBV20-1; D is tentatively TRBD1 or TRBD2 (6 bases each). CDR1 and CDR2 from the germline V gene are DFQATT and SNEGSKA (reference sequence). The CDR3 has 15 residues. The ends were cut back, 0 bases at V and 5 bases at J, with 16 bases in the middle. This CDR3 reads CSARDVGGRRETQYF. CDR3 in DNA: TGCAGTGCTAGAGATGTGGGGGGCCGAAGGGAGACCCAGTACTTC.

V gene TRBV18 combines with J gene TRBJ2-1; 10 bases agree with TRBD2. The CDR3 has 16 residues. V shed 0 bases, J shed 8 bases, and the junction held 7 bases outside the gene matches. Germline V gene lookup returns CDR1 KGHSH and CDR2 LQKENI. The CDR3 DNA reads as TGTGCCAGCTCACCACCTTATACTAGCGGGGTTGATGAGCAGTTCTTC. Its protein is CASSPPYTSGVDEQFF.

V and J are TRBV20-1 and TRBJ1-4; tentative D call: TRBD1 (5 bases). This CDR3 region has 12 residues. Germline CDR1 reads DFQATT; CDR2 reads SNEGSKA (reference sequence). The CDR3: CSRRGRGEKLFF. The CDR3 DNA reads as TGCAGCAGAAGGGGCCGCGGGGAAAAACTGTTTTTT.

The chain carries TRBV6-5 and TRBJ2-1, with no clear D. This CDR3 contains 14 residues. CDR1 is MNHEY and CDR2 is SVGAGI in the germline V gene. V lost 2 bases, J lost 0 bases, and 5 bases lay in between. The CDR3 coding sequence is TGTGCCAGCAGTTACAGGGCCTCCTACAATGAGCAGTTCTTC. It is translated as CASSYRASYNEQFF.

Concerning this clonotype itself: The junction departs from germline at one end; a sequencing error may be responsible. This sequence joins TRBV2 and TRBJ2-5, with TRBD2 as a possible D gene (6 bases). Per the germline V gene, CDR1 is SNHLY and CDR2 is FYNNEI. This CDR3 is 15 amino acids long. The chain's CDR3 is CASMQERGSGEAQYF. CDR3 nucleotides: TGTGCCAGCATGCAGGAACGGGGGTCGGGAGAGGCCCAGTACTTC.